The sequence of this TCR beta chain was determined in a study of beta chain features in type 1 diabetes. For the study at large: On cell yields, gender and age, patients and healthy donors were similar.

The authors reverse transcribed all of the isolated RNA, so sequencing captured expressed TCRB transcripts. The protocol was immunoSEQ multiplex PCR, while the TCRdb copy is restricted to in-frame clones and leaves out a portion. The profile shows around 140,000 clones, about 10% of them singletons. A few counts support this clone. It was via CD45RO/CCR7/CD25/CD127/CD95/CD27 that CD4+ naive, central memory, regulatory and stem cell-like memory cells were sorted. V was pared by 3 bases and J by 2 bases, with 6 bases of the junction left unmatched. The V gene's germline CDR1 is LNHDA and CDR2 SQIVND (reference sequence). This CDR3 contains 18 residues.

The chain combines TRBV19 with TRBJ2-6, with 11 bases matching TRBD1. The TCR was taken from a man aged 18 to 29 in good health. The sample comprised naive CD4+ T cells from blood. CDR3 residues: CASSIQRTGGPGANVLTF. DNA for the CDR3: TGTGCCAGTAGTATTCAGAGGACAGGGGGCCCTGGGGCCAACGTCCTGACTTTC.